This entry lists 28 T cell receptor beta chains sequenced from one sample in a study of shared clonotypes between healthy human individuals. Assay used: immunoSEQ multiplex PCR; TCRdb lists only in-frame clones, some missing. The sample holds 1.5 million to 1.9 million clones, approximately 98% seen once. The sample was naive CD4+ T cells sorted from blood. Subset in this sample: CD45RA+ positively selected. The receptors here all came from a man under 40 in good health.

The V and J genes are TRBV29-1 and TRBJ2-3; D may be TRBD2 (5 bases). Germline lookup yields CDR1 SQVTM and CDR2 ANQGSEA. CDR3 length equals 11 residues. The V and J ends lost 6 bases and 4 bases respectively, with 8 bases between them. The DNA for the CDR3 is TGCAGCGTGGCTAGCTCAGATACGCAGTATTTT. This encodes CSVASSDTQYF.

The chain combines TRBV9 with TRBJ2-7, with 8 bases lining up with TRBD1. Germline lookup yields CDR1 SGDLS and CDR2 YYNGEE. V was pared by 2 bases and J by 2 bases, with 3 bases of the junction left unmatched. This CDR3 has 14 amino acids. The CDR3: CASSVETGAYEQYF. CDR3 DNA sequence: TGTGCCAGCAGCGTCGAGACAGGGGCCTACGAGCAGTACTTC.

The rearrangement joins TRBV7-3 to TRBJ2-7; 10 nucleotides line up with TRBD1. The V gene end was trimmed by 5 bases and the J gene end by 4 bases; junction bases not matched to a gene: 2. The CDR3 runs to 13 residues. Germline V gene data show CDR1 as SGHTA and CDR2 as FQGTGA. As DNA, the CDR3 is TGTGCCAGCAGCAGGACAGGGGGTTACGAGCAGTACTTC. Translated, it gives CASSRTGGYEQYF.

The CDR3 coding sequence is TGTGCCAGCAGCTCCCAATCGGCGGGAACCTACGAGCAGTACTTC. Translation: CASSSQSAGTYEQYF. This chain uses TRBV5-4 with TRBJ2-7; D perhaps matches TRBD2 (6 bases). Germline V gene sequence: CDR1 SGHNT, CDR2 YYREEE (reference sequence). This CDR3 has 15 residues. V lost 3 bases and J lost 2, with 15 bases in between.

On this clone itself: Other nucleotide sequences from this sample produce the same CDR3. The chain couples TRBV9 to TRBJ1-5; D remains unclear. The CDR3 sequence is 14 residues long. V lost 4 bases, J lost 2 bases, and 10 bases lay in between. Germline-derived CDR1 and CDR2 are SGDLS and YYNGEE. This chain's CDR3 is CASSLDSRNQPQHF. The CDR3 coding sequence is TGTGCCAGCAGCCTGGACTCTCGCAATCAGCCCCAGCATTTT. The whole variable domain, filled in from reference TRBV9 and TRBJ1-5, reads DSGVTQTPKHLITATGQRVTLRCSPRSGDLSVYWYQQSLDQGLQFLIQYYNGEERAKGNILERFSAQQFPDLHSELNLSSLELGDSALYFCASSLDSRNQPQHFGDGTRLSIL.

Written as DNA, the CDR3 is TGTGCCAGCAGTGCGCGGGCGCGGTCTAGCACAGATACGCAGTATTTT. Its translation: CASSARARSSTDTQYF. This chain uses TRBV27 with TRBJ2-3, with D possibly being TRBD2 (5 bases). Germline V gene data show CDR1 as MNHEY and CDR2 as SMNVEV (reference sequence). The CDR3 loop spans 16 amino acids. Trimming pared 5 bases from V and 0 bases from J, leaving 15 bases between.

The gene calls are TRBV5-1 and TRBJ2-7, with 11 bases lining up with TRBD2. From germline, CDR1 is SGHRS and CDR2 YFSETQ. V shed 4 bases, J shed 7 bases, and the junction held 13 bases outside the gene matches. CDR3 length equals 16 residues. CDR3 sequence (DNA): TGCGCCAGCAGCCCGGAACAACTAGCGGGAGTGAATGAGCAGTACTTC. Amino acids: CASSPEQLAGVNEQYF.

The chain joins TRBV18 to TRBJ2-3; tentative D call: TRBD1 (6 bases). CDR1 KGHSH and CDR2 LQKENI come from the germline V gene. V was cut by 8 bases and J by 12 bases, with 21 bases left in between. The CDR3 is made up of 13 amino acids. CDR3 protein: CASPLPRGIYQYF. The CDR3 DNA reads TGTGCCAGCCCGCTTCCTAGGGGGATTTATCAGTATTTT.

The chain has TRBV11-2 and TRBJ2-2, with 8 bases aligning to TRBD1. Trimming at V came to 6 bases and at J to 4 bases, leaving 7 bases not matched to a gene. The germline gives CDR1 SGHAT, CDR2 FQNNGV. This CDR3 has 15 residues. This chain's CDR3 is CASSSRGHGTGELFF. CDR3 in DNA: TGTGCCAGCAGTTCCAGGGGGCATGGCACCGGGGAGCTGTTTTTT. Full variable domain (missing parts from reference TRBV11-2 and TRBJ2-2): EAGVAQSPRYKIIEKRQSVAFWCNPISGHATLYWYQQILGQGPKLLIQFQNNGVVDDSQLPKDRFSAERLKGVDSTLKIQPAKLEDSAVYLCASSSRGHGTGELFFGEGSRLTVL.

V gene TRBV5-6 combines with J gene TRBJ2-1; no definite D call. This CDR3 comprises 18 residues. The ends were cut back, 4 bases at V and 5 bases at J, with 25 bases in the middle. Germline assignment: CDR1 SGHDT and CDR2 YYEEEE. The CDR3 spells CASSMMRPPSLGNNEQFF. In DNA form, the CDR3 reads TGTGCCAGCAGCATGATGAGGCCTCCCTCATTGGGGAACAATGAGCAGTTCTTC. Full variable domain (outside the CDR3, taken from reference TRBV5-6 and TRBJ2-1): DAGVTQSPTHLIKTRGQQVTLRCSPKSGHDTVSWYQQALGQGPQFIFQYYEEEERQRGNFPDRFSGHQFPNYSSELNVNALLLGDSALYLCASSMMRPPSLGNNEQFFGPGTRLTVL.

V gene TRBV9 combines with J gene TRBJ2-7, with D perhaps matching TRBD1 or TRBD2 (6 bases each). The germline gives CDR1 SGDLS, CDR2 YYNGEE. This CDR3 has 17 amino acids. Trimming took 0 bases from V and 7 from J, leaving 23 bases between them. The CDR3 protein is CASSVDPLRGQKREQYF. CDR3 bases: TGTGCCAGCAGCGTAGATCCCCTCCGGGGGCAAAAACGGGAGCAGTACTTC.

This chain uses TRBV13 with TRBJ2-1; D ambiguous. Germline assignment: CDR1 PRHDT and CDR2 FYEKMQ (reference sequence). Trimming shortened V by 5 bases and J by 9 bases, and 11 bases separated the two germline ends. This CDR3 is built from 12 residues. Here the CDR3 reads CASSALVGEQFF. The CDR3 DNA reads TGTGCCAGCAGCGCATTAGTAGGTGAGCAGTTCTTC.

The chain recombines TRBV7-4 with TRBJ1-4; 7 positions agree with TRBD1. V lost 5 bases and J lost 4; bases outside the gene matches: 10. The V gene's germline CDR1 is SGHVT and CDR2 SQSDAQ. This CDR3 contains 16 residues. CDR3 coding DNA: TGTGCCAGCAGCCTCTCAGGACAGGCGGATAATGAAAAACTGTTTTTT. Protein sequence: CASSLSGQADNEKLFF.

The chain combines TRBV5-1 with TRBJ2-2; D possibly matches TRBD1 or TRBD2 (6 bases each). Trimming removed 4 bases at V and 6 bases at J, with 16 bases between. The CDR3 sequence is 15 residues long. Germline lookup yields CDR1 SGHRS and CDR2 YFSETQ. CDR3 loop: CASSKGGGNAGELFF. CDR3 DNA: TGCGCCAGCAGCAAGGGGGGCGGTAACGCCGGGGAGCTGTTTTTT.

The chain has TRBV30 and TRBJ1-1; D gene uncertain. The CDR3 length is 13 residues. CDR1 is GTSNPN, CDR2 SVGIG, per germline (reference sequence). With 5 bases removed from V and 0 bases from J, the gap between germline ends came to 10 bases. The CDR3 DNA follows: TGTGCCTGGCAAGGCACTATGAACACTGAAGCTTTCTTT. Its translation: CAWQGTMNTEAFF.

This rearrangement joins TRBV18 to TRBJ2-3, with TRBD2 matching 9 bases. Germline trimming cut 6 bases from V and 2 bases from J; bases unmatched to any gene: 6. CDR3 length equals 15 residues. CDR1 is KGHSH, CDR2 LQKENI, per germline. In nucleotides, the CDR3 is TGTGCCAGCTCGCCGACTAGCGGACTCACAGATACGCAGTATTTT. This translates into CASSPTSGLTDTQYF.

This clone has just one count. V gene TRBV18 combines with J gene TRBJ2-7; the D gene is possibly TRBD1 (5 bases). Germline lookup yields CDR1 KGHSH and CDR2 LQKENI. The V end lost 2 bases, the J end lost 2 bases, and 10 bases lay between the germline ends. The CDR3 has 14 residues. CDR3 region: CASSPDSVAYEQYF. DNA of the CDR3: TGTGCCAGCTCACCAGACAGCGTTGCCTACGAGCAGTACTTC.

The CDR3 bases are TGCAGCGTTGAAGATCGTTCTGGCTCCTACTCCTACGAGCAGTACTTC. Translation: CSVEDRSGSYSYEQYF. The chain has TRBV29-1 and TRBJ2-7; D unclear. The germline gives CDR1 SQVTM, CDR2 ANQGSEA. Trimming removed 0 bases from V and 0 bases from J, with 15 bases in between. The CDR3 is made up of 16 amino acids.

This sequence joins TRBV7-9 and TRBJ2-7; no definite D call. V was pared by 4 bases and J by 2 bases, with 15 bases between. This CDR3 is 15 amino acids long. Germline V gives CDR1 SEHNR, CDR2 FQNEAQ (reference sequence). In nucleotides, the CDR3 is TGTGCCAGCAGCTCTGGCGAAGAACCGACCTACGAGCAGTACTTC. Amino acids: CASSSGEEPTYEQYF.

This chain connects TRBV18 to TRBJ2-1; D perhaps matches TRBD2 (5 bases). V was clipped by 3 bases and J by 3 bases, with 12 bases between them. This CDR3 has 15 amino acids. Germline V gives CDR1 KGHSH, CDR2 LQKENI. Here the CDR3 reads CASSPPRTVYNEQFF. The CDR3 nucleotides read TGTGCCAGCTCACCGCCTCGGACTGTCTACAATGAGCAGTTCTTC. Complete variable domain (other parts from reference TRBV18 and TRBJ2-1): NAGVMQNPRHLVRRRGQEARLRCSPMKGHSHVYWYRQLPEEGLKFMVYLQKENIIDESGMPKERFSAEFPKEGPSILRIQQVVRGDSAAYFCASSPPRTVYNEQFFGPGTRLTVL.

The gene calls are TRBV7-2 and TRBJ1-1; no clear D. Trimming took 4 bases from V and 4 from J, leaving 13 bases between them. CDR3 length: 14 amino acids. The germline V gene encodes CDR1 SGHTA and CDR2 FQGNSA. The CDR3 sequence is CASSSSTGFTEAFF. The CDR3, as DNA: TGTGCCAGCAGCTCCTCCACGGGGTTCACTGAAGCTTTCTTT. The full variable domain, in which reference TRBV7-2 and TRBJ1-1 provide the parts outside the CDR3, is GAGVSQSPSNKVTEKGKDVELRCDPISGHTALYWYRQSLGQGLEFLIYFQGNSAPDKSGLPSDRFSAERTGGSVSTLTIQRTQQEDSAVYLCASSSSTGFTEAFFGQGTRLTVV.

The rearrangement links TRBV27 to TRBJ2-1; D assignment may be TRBD1 or TRBD2 (5 bases each). Trimming took 3 bases from V and 10 from J, leaving 7 bases between them. There are 11 residues in the CDR3. Per germline, CDR1 MNHEY and CDR2 SMNVEV (reference sequence). CDR3 nucleotide sequence: TGTGCCAGCAGTTTTTGGGGGGAGCAGTTCTTC. This translates into CASSFWGEQFF.

The chain carries TRBV19 and TRBJ2-7, with D possibly TRBD2 on 5 matching bases. Trimming left V 1 base short and J 7 bases short, with 8 bases between. Germline V CDR1 and CDR2: LNHDA, SQIVND (reference sequence). The CDR3 contains 12 residues. The CDR3 bases are TGTGCCAGTAGTATAGCTCGGGGTGAGCAGTACTTC. This sequence encodes CASSIARGEQYF. Based on the CDR3 plus reference TRBV19 and TRBJ2-7, the full variable domain is DGGITQSPKYLFRKEGQNVTLSCEQNLNHDAMYWYRQDPGQGLRLIYYSQIVNDFQKGDIAEGYSVSREKKESFPLTVTSAQKNPTAFYLCASSIARGEQYFGPGTRLTVT.

In this sample, this clone turned up once. The genes are TRBV28 and TRBJ1-5; 8 positions match TRBD1. The CDR3 loop spans 14 amino acids. CDR1 is MDHEN, CDR2 SYDVKM, per germline. V lost 7 bases and J lost 10; bases outside the gene matches: 12. In nucleotides, the CDR3 is TGTGCCAGCATGATAGGACAGGGAATCAAACCCCAGCATTTT. This encodes CASMIGQGIKPQHF.

The chain is built from TRBV4-1 and TRBJ2-7; 8 nucleotides align to TRBD2. Germline trimming cut 3 bases from V and 1 base from J; bases unmatched to any gene: 2. The CDR3 loop spans 14 amino acids. Germline lookup yields CDR1 MGHRA and CDR2 YSYEKL. The CDR3: CASSQGLVSYEQYF. The CDR3 DNA reads TGCGCCAGCAGCCAGGGACTAGTTTCCTACGAGCAGTACTTC.

The V gene is TRBV29-1, the J gene TRBJ2-4, with 7 bases aligning to TRBD2. This CDR3 has 13 amino acids. CDR1 and CDR2 from the germline V gene are SQVTM and ANQGSEA. V gave up 1 base and J gave up 6 bases; unmatched junction bases: 3. CDR3 region: CSVEAASGNIQYF. Here the CDR3 DNA reads TGCAGCGTTGAAGCCGCTAGCGGAAACATTCAGTACTTC.

The CDR3 loop reads CAIRGGGDRSYEQYF. The CDR3 nucleotides are TGTGCCATCAGAGGCGGTGGGGACCGCTCCTACGAGCAGTACTTC. The chain carries TRBV10-3 and TRBJ2-7, with D possibly being TRBD1 or TRBD2 (5 bases each). V dropped 6 bases and J dropped 0 bases, with 15 bases sitting between them. The germline V gene encodes CDR1 ENHRY and CDR2 SYGVKD. The CDR3 consists of 15 residues.

This sequence joins TRBV11-2 and TRBJ2-1, with D possibly being TRBD2 (6 bases). The CDR3 is 17 amino acids. The V and J ends lost 0 bases and 9 bases respectively, with 21 bases between them. Germline loops: CDR1 SGHAT, CDR2 FQNNGV. In DNA form, the CDR3 reads TGTGCCAGCAGCTTAGATGACCGGACTAATTATCACCGTGAGCAGTTCTTC. Translation gives CASSLDDRTNYHREQFF.